The source of this T cell receptor beta chain is a study of cytomegalovirus exposure and HLA in healthy donors. The study, taken as a whole, reports: The study labeled more than 150 TCR beta chains cytomegalovirus-associated.

Both 60 Vbeta primers and 13 Jbeta primers went into the PCR. Assay used: immunoSEQ multiplex PCR; TCRdb lists only in-frame clones, some missing. The repertoire holds over 90,000 clones, around three quarters seen once, with around 15% in the top ten. Though probably carrying unrecorded immune exposures, donors were nominally healthy at sampling. Germline V gives CDR1 LNHDA, CDR2 SQIVND (reference sequence). This CDR3 spans 14 amino acids. After removal of 8 bases from V and 5 bases from J, the junction contained 7 bases not matched to a gene. This clone was detected a few times. Its specificity is unknown.

The receptor was derived from a woman in her 50s in good health and CMV-seropositive. The sample taken for sequencing was PBMCs. V gene TRBV19 combines with J gene TRBJ2-3; the match to TRBD2 covers 10 bases. Here the CDR3 DNA reads TGTGCCAGTCGGGGGGGACTAGCGTTAGATACGCAGTATTTT. This translates into CASRGGLALDTQYF.